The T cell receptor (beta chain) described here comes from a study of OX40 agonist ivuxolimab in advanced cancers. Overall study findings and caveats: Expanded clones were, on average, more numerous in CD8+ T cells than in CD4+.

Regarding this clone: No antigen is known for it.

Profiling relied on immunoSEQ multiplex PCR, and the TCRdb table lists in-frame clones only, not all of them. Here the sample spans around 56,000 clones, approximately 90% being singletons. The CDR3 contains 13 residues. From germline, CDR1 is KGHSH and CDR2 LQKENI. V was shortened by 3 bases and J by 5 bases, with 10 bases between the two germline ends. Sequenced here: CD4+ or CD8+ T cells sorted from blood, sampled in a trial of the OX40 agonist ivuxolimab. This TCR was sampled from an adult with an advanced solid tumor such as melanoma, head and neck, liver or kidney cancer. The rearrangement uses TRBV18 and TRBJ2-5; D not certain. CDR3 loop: CASSPRRTETQYF. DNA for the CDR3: TGTGCCAGCTCACCTCGGAGAACGGAGACCCAGTACTTC.